This T cell receptor (beta chain) originates from a study of T cells in Graves' hyperthyroidism and ophthalmopathy. V trimming: 1 base; J trimming: 2 bases; junction bases outside the gene matches: 6. There are 17 residues in the CDR3. Germline assignment: CDR1 DFQATT and CDR2 SNEGSKA (reference sequence). RNA transcripts were the template for amplifying TCR beta CDR3 regions. RT-PCR in the first round (using the HTBI primer set) targeted the TCR CDR3. TCRdb recomputed calls from the multiplex PCR reads with MiXCR, one row per CDR3 protein. The sample has about 210,000 distinct CDR3 sequences; roughly a sixth are singletons.

The sequenced sample was blood. The chain combines TRBV20-1 with TRBJ2-1; 12 bases line up with TRBD2. The source is a man between 50 and 59 years old with Graves' hyperthyroidism. CDR3 coding DNA: TGCAGTGCTAGAGGCGTCCGGACTAGCGGGACCTACAATGAGCAGTTCTTC. Amino acids: CSARGVRTSGTYNEQFF.